The 23 T cell receptor beta chains below come from one sample, sequenced in a study of shared T cell receptors in the human thymus. The data were produced by immunoSEQ multiplex PCR, yet TCRdb's version contains in-frame clones alone and is incomplete. The repertoire holds over 450,000 clones, with 75% to 85% as singletons. These data were likewise used in another study, on human thymus T cells.

The sample was thymocytes. These receptors all come from a boy younger than two with a congenital heart defect.

This clone came up once. The chain recombines TRBV27 with TRBJ1-2, with 9 bases fitting TRBD1. Germline CDR1 is MNHEY and CDR2 is SMNVEV (reference sequence). CDR3 length equals 13 residues. The junction had 0 bases not matched to a gene; V was cut back by 5 bases and J by 2 bases. CDR3 DNA: TGTGCCAGCAGTGGACAGGGGAACTATGGCTACACCTTC. Amino acids: CASSGQGNYGYTF.

This clone showed up just a few times. The rearrangement links TRBV28 to TRBJ1-5, with D uncertain. The CDR3 totals 17 residues. CDR1 is MDHEN and CDR2 is SYDVKM in the germline V gene. Trimming took off 2 bases at V and 0 bases at J, with 14 bases between the two ends. The CDR3 loop is CASSLIPPGSSNQPQHF. CDR3 nucleotides: TGTGCCAGCAGTTTAATCCCCCCGGGGAGTAGCAATCAGCCCCAGCATTTT.

The gene calls are TRBV5-8 and TRBJ1-2, with D tentatively TRBD1 (5 bases). Looked up from germline, CDR1 is SGHTS and CDR2 is YDEGEE. This CDR3 spans 16 amino acids. V was trimmed by 5 bases and J by 4 bases, leaving 21 bases between them. The CDR3 loop reads CASSQTGGEYFYGYTF. The CDR3 DNA follows: TGTGCCAGCAGTCAGACCGGAGGGGAGTACTTCTATGGCTACACCTTC.

This chain links TRBV5-5 with TRBJ2-7; TRBD1 matches at 8 bases. The CDR3 is 15 amino acids. Trimming at V came to 0 bases and at J to 4 bases, leaving 6 bases not matched to a gene. Germline V gene sequence: CDR1 SGHKS, CDR2 YYEKEE (reference sequence). DNA of the CDR3: TGTGCCAGCAGCTTGGGGGCAGGGGGCCTGTACGAGCAGTACTTC. Its protein product is CASSLGAGGLYEQYF. Full variable domain (missing parts from reference TRBV5-5 and TRBJ2-7): DAGVTQSPTHLIKTRGQQVTLRCSPISGHKSVSWYQQVLGQGPQFIFQYYEKEERGRGNFPDRFSARQFPNYSSELNVNALLLGDSALYLCASSLGAGGLYEQYFGPGTRLTVT.

The chain carries TRBV11-2 and TRBJ2-7; TRBD1 matches 8 bases. CDR1 is SGHAT, CDR2 FQNNGV, per germline. The CDR3 length is 16 residues. The trim removed 5 bases at V and 3 bases at J, leaving 12 bases unmatched. CDR3: CASSHNRGQAGYEQYF. The CDR3 nucleotides are TGTGCCAGCAGCCACAACAGGGGACAGGCGGGCTACGAGCAGTACTTC.

The chain joins TRBV2 to TRBJ2-1; perhaps TRBD1 as D (6 bases). The CDR3 is made up of 14 amino acids. V was shortened by 4 bases and J by 8 bases, with 15 bases between the two germline ends. Per the germline V gene, CDR1 is SNHLY and CDR2 is FYNNEI. The CDR3 here is CASSVKGRGDEQFF. CDR3 sequence (DNA): TGTGCCAGCAGTGTTAAAGGCAGGGGTGATGAGCAGTTCTTC.

The rearrangement joins TRBV6-1 to TRBJ1-2; 8 nucleotides match TRBD1. V lost 1 base to trimming and J lost 8 bases; unmatched junction nucleotides: 9. CDR1 is MNHNS, CDR2 SASEGT, per germline. CDR3 length equals 15 residues. The CDR3 bases are TGTGCCAGCAGTGAAGAGGGCAGGGGGCGAGGGGGCTACACCTTC. Translated: CASSEEGRGRGGYTF.

This chain connects TRBV28 to TRBJ1-5; TRBD1 agrees at 7 bases. From germline, CDR1 is MDHEN and CDR2 SYDVKM. V shed 6 bases, J shed 3 bases, and the junction held 8 bases outside the gene matches. There are 15 residues in the CDR3. As DNA, the CDR3 is TGTGCCAGCAGAACAACAGGGGAAGACAATCAGCCCCAGCATTTT. It is translated as CASRTTGEDNQPQHF.

The V call is TRBV5-3, the J call TRBJ2-7; perhaps TRBD1 as D (5 bases). TRBV5-3 is flagged as an ORF with uncertain function. The CDR3 loop spans 14 amino acids. V lost 0 bases and J 6 bases, leaving 13 bases between the germline ends. The CDR3 DNA reads TGTGCCAGAAGCTTGGGACAGTTCTCCCTCGAGCAGTACTTC. Its translation: CARSLGQFSLEQYF.

The chain combines TRBV21-1 with TRBJ1-1; the table's D call, TRBD1, was not checked against the DNA. TRBV21-1 is described as a pseudogene. This CDR3 has 20 residues. CDR3 coding DNA: TGTGCCAGCAGCATTATTGGTCACGGCAGGATCTATCCACACGGCACTGAAGCTTTCTTT. Its protein product is CASSIIGHGRIYPHGTEAFF.

This clone occurred a few times. The V call is TRBV5-4, the J call TRBJ2-7; 8 bases match TRBD2. V gave up 3 bases and J gave up 7 bases; unmatched junction bases: 9. Germline V gives CDR1 SGHNT, CDR2 YYREEE (reference sequence). The CDR3 has 14 residues. CDR3 protein: CASSSGGRRFEQYF. The CDR3 bases are TGTGCCAGCAGCTCCGGCGGGAGGCGATTTGAGCAGTACTTC.

Note on this clone: In the same sample, other DNA sequences code for this CDR3. The chain joins TRBV4-3 to TRBJ2-7, with 9 bases lining up with TRBD1. Per germline, CDR1 LGHNA and CDR2 YSLEER. The CDR3 totals 15 residues. V lost 1 base to trimming and J lost 6 bases; unmatched junction nucleotides: 7. The CDR3: CASSQGRTGVPEQYF. The DNA for the CDR3 is TGCGCCAGCAGCCAAGGGAGGACAGGGGTCCCCGAGCAGTACTTC.

This chain links TRBV30 with TRBJ1-1; D gene uncertain. Germline CDR1 and CDR2: GTSNPN and SVGIG (reference sequence). The CDR3 is 13 residues long. The ends were cut back, 0 bases at V and 11 bases at J, with 16 bases in the middle. The CDR3 spells CAWSVPAGAGAFF. The CDR3 bases are TGTGCCTGGAGTGTACCCGCAGGCGCGGGGGCTTTCTTT.

This rearrangement joins TRBV19 to TRBJ1-1; D may be TRBD1 (6 bases). Trimming took 5 bases from V and 9 from J, leaving 16 bases between them. The CDR3 extends over 13 amino acids. Germline loops: CDR1 LNHDA, CDR2 SQIVND (reference sequence). As DNA, the CDR3 is TGTGCCAGTAGTCCCTCCGGACAGCTAAAAGCTTTCTTT. This sequence encodes CASSPSGQLKAFF.

The gene calls are TRBV4-2 and TRBJ2-7; 9 bases are shared with TRBD1. CDR1 is LGHNA, CDR2 YNFKEQ, per germline. J lost 3 bases, V lost 6 bases, and 9 bases had no gene match. CDR3 length: 15 amino acids. The CDR3 region has the DNA TGTGCCAGCAGGACAGGGGGGCCCTCAGTCTACGAGCAGTACTTC. Translating gives CASRTGGPSVYEQYF.

The table lists this clone with a few counts. The CDR3 spells CASSIPSGGLTDTQYF. CDR3 bases: TGCGCCAGCAGCATCCCTAGCGGGGGGCTCACAGATACGCAGTATTTT. This chain connects TRBV5-1 to TRBJ2-3; 11 nucleotides match TRBD2. The CDR3 extends over 16 amino acids. CDR1 and CDR2 from the germline V gene are SGHRS and YFSETQ. Germline trimming cut 4 bases from V and 2 bases from J; bases unmatched to any gene: 6.

J is TRBJ2-3 and V is TRBV4-3, with 9 nucleotides matching TRBD2. The CDR3 sequence is 19 residues long. V gave up 0 bases and J gave up 0 bases; unmatched junction bases: 10. From germline, CDR1 is LGHNA and CDR2 YSLEER. CDR3 nucleotide sequence: TGCGCCAGCAGCCAAGATCTGAGGCTAGCGGGATCTAGCACAGATACGCAGTATTTT. The encoded protein is CASSQDLRLAGSSTDTQYF.

The chain recombines TRBV11-2 with TRBJ1-4; D unresolved. Germline assignment: CDR1 SGHAT and CDR2 FQNNGV. This CDR3 has 13 residues. The germline V and J ends were trimmed by 7 bases and 7 bases, with 13 bases remaining between them. CDR3 in amino acids: CASTGGLSEKLFF. In DNA, the CDR3 is TGTGCCAGCACGGGAGGTTTGTCTGAAAAACTGTTTTTT.

V is TRBV6-6 and J is TRBJ2-7; the match to TRBD1 covers 8 bases. Germline V CDR1 and CDR2: MNHNY, SVGAGI (reference sequence). This CDR3 comprises 16 residues. The V and J ends lost 6 bases and 0 bases, in that order; junction bases with no gene match: 10. CDR3 nucleotide sequence: TGTGCCAGCAGCCAGGACAGGGACAAAAGCTCCTACGAGCAGTACTTC. This encodes CASSQDRDKSSYEQYF.

The chain recombines TRBV19 with TRBJ1-5; 7 nucleotides align to TRBD1. J gave up 9 bases and V 3 bases, and 5 bases lay outside the gene matches. This CDR3 has 13 residues. Germline V gene lookup returns CDR1 LNHDA and CDR2 SQIVND (reference sequence). This CDR3 is CASSITGAGPQHF. The CDR3 nucleotides read TGTGCCAGTAGTATCACAGGGGCCGGGCCCCAGCATTTT.

The genes are TRBV13 and TRBJ1-2; TRBD1 matches 8 bases. From germline, CDR1 is PRHDT and CDR2 FYEKMQ (reference sequence). Losses at the gene ends were 3 bases for V and 8 bases for J; bases not matched to a gene: 14. The CDR3 sequence is 16 residues long. CDR3 coding DNA: TGTGCCAGCAGCTTTACCGATAGGACAGGGAAAGAGGGCTACACCTTC. It codes for CASSFTDRTGKEGYTF. The full variable domain, in which reference TRBV13 and TRBJ1-2 provide the parts outside the CDR3, is AAGVIQSPRHLIKEKRETATLKCYPIPRHDTVYWYQQGPGQDPQFLISFYEKMQSDKGSIPDRFSAQQFSDYHSELNMSSLELGDSALYFCASSFTDRTGKEGYTFGSGTRLTVV.

CDR3 nucleotide sequence: TGTGCCAGCAGTTTATCCTCCCGCAGAGCCAAAAACATTCAGTACTTC. Translating gives CASSLSSRRAKNIQYF. This chain connects TRBV27 to TRBJ2-4, with D unclear. V was shortened by 0 bases and J by 0 bases, with 9 bases between the two germline ends. This CDR3 region has 16 residues. The V gene's germline CDR1 is MNHEY and CDR2 SMNVEV (reference sequence).

The rearrangement joins TRBV7-2 to TRBJ1-2; TRBD1 matches at 7 bases. This CDR3 contains 15 residues. The trim removed 5 bases at V and 1 base at J, leaving 7 bases unmatched. CDR1 and CDR2 from the germline V gene are SGHTA and FQGNSA. The CDR3 protein is CASSLRRDSNYGYTF. The DNA for the CDR3 is TGTGCCAGCAGCCTGCGCCGGGACAGTAACTATGGCTACACCTTC.